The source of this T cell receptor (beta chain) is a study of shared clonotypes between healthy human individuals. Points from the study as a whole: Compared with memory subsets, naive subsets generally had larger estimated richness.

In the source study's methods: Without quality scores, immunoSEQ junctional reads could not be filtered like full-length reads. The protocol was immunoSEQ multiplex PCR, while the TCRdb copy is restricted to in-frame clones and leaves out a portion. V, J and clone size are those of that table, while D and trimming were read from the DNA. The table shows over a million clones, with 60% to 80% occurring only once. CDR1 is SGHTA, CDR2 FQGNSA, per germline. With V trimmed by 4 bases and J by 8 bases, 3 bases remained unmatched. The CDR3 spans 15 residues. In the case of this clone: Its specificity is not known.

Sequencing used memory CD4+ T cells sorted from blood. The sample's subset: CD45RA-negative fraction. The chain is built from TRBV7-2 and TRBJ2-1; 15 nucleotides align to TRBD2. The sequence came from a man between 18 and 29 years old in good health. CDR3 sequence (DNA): TGTGCCAGCAGCTCAGGACTAGCGGGAGGGGATGAGCAGTTCTTC. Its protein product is CASSSGLAGGDEQFF. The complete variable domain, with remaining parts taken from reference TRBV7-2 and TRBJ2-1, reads GAGVSQSPSNKVTEKGKDVELRCDPISGHTALYWYRQSLGQGLEFLIYFQGNSAPDKSGLPSDRFSAERTGGSVSTLTIQRTQQEDSAVYLCASSSGLAGGDEQFFGPGTRLTVL.